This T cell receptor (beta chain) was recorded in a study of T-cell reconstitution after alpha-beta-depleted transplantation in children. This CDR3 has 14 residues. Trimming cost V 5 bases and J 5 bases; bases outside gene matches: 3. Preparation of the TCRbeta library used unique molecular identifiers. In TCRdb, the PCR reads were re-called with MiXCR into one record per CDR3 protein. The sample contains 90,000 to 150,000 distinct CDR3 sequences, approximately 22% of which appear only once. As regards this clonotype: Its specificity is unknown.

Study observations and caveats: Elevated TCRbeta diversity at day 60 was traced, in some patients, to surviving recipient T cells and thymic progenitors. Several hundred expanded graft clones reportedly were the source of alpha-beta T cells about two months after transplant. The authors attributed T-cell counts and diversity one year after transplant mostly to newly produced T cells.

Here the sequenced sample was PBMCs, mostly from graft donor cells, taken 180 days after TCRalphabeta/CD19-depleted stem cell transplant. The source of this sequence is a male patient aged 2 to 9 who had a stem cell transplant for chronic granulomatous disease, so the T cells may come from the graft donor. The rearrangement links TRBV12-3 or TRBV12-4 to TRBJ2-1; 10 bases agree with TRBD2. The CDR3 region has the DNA TGTGCCAGCAGTACTAGCGGGAAGAACAATGAGCAGTTCTTC. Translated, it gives CASSTSGKNNEQFF.